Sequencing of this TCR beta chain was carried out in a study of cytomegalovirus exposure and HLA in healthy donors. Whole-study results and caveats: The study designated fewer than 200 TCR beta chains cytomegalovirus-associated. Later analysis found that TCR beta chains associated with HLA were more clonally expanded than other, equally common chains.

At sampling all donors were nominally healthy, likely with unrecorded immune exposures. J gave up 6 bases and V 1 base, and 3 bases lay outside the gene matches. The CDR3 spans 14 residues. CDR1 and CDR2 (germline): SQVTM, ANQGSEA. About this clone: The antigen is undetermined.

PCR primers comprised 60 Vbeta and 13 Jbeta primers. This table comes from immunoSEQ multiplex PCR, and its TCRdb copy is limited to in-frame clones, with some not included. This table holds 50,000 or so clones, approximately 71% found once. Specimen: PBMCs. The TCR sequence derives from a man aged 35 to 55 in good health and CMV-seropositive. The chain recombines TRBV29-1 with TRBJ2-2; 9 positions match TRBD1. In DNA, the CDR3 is TGCAGCGTTGAAGCAGGACAGGGGTCCGGGGAGCTGTTTTTT. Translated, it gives CSVEAGQGSGELFF.